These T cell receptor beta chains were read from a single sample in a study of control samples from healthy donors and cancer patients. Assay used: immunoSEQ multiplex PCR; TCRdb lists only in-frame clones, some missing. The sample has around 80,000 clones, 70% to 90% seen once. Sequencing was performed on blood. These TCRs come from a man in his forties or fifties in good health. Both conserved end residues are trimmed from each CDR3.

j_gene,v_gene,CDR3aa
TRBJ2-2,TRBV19,ASSIYRGKSDGELF
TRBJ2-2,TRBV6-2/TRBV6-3,ASSYSRGNTGELF
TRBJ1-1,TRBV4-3,ASSQDRQGGNTEAF
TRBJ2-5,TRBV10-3,AISESQVQETQY
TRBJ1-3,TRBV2,ASSPGTGNTIY
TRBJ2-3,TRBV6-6,ASSYFAGWADTQY
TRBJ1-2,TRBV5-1,ASSLRAGANYGYT
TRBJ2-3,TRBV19,ASSPGTGGHSGASTDTQY
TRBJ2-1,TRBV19,ASSPLADYSYNEQF
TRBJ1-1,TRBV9,ASSVAPDRNTEAF
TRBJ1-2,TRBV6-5,ASSSTVRGYT
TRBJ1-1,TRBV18,ASSGRAGLNTEAF
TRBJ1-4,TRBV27,ASSAIGGNEKLF
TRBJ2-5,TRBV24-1,ATSDFRGEETQY
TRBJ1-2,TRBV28,ASSPKGDFYGYT
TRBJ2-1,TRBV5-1,ASSSGTATSGTYNEQF
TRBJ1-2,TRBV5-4,ASSLGDQGYT
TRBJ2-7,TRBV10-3,AITSPQTQYEQY
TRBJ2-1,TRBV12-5,ASGGRLSYNEQF
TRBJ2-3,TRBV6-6,ASSYSLPDTQY
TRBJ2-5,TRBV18,ASSPTVQETQY
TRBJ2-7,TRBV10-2,ASSVRTGGSEQY